The 19 T cell receptor beta chains below were found in one sample sequenced in a study of shared clonotypes between healthy human individuals. The assay was immunoSEQ multiplex PCR, and TCRdb's table has in-frame clones only and misses some. The sample holds nearly 500,000 clones, around 78% seen once. The sequenced sample consisted of PBMCs. These receptors were collected from a woman aged 40 to 50 in good health. Some clones in this sample may be carry-over from other donors' samples.

Note on this clone: Within the sample, other DNA sequences also encode this same CDR3. The chain carries TRBV29-1 and TRBJ1-5; 11 nucleotides align to TRBD1. CDR1 is SQVTM, CDR2 ANQGSEA, per germline. V was pared by 7 bases and J by 4 bases, with 3 bases of the junction left unmatched. The CDR3 spans 13 residues. The CDR3, as DNA: TGCAGCGCCGGACAGGGGGCGAATCAGCCCCAGCATTTT. Amino acid sequence: CSAGQGANQPQHF.

This chain joins TRBV29-1 and TRBJ2-1; D might be TRBD1 (5 bases). Germline V gene data show CDR1 as SQVTM and CDR2 as ANQGSEA. V was shortened by 3 bases and J by 3 bases, with 15 bases between the two germline ends. This CDR3 is built from 15 residues. The CDR3 coding sequence is TGCAGCGTTGAGGGTCGGAGACAGATCTACAATGAGCAGTTCTTC. This encodes CSVEGRRQIYNEQFF.

This chain connects TRBV6-1 to TRBJ1-1; 12 nucleotides line up with TRBD1. V was clipped by 1 base and J by 8 bases; unmatched bases: 2. This CDR3 has 14 residues. Germline V gene sequence: CDR1 MNHNS, CDR2 SASEGT. The CDR3 spells CASSEGGTGGEAFF. The DNA of the CDR3 is TGTGCCAGCAGTGAAGGAGGGACAGGGGGCGAAGCTTTCTTT.

In the case of this clone: A much larger clone is a single base away; this may be a read error. The V and J genes are TRBV2 and TRBJ2-3; weak D call: TRBD2 (5 bases). Germline lookup yields CDR1 SNHLY and CDR2 FYNNEI. V was shortened by 4 bases and J by 0 bases, with 14 bases between the two germline ends. The length of the CDR3 is 16 residues. DNA of the CDR3: TGTGCCAGCAGTGGTCCAAGACTACTTAGCACAGATACGCAGTATTTT. It specifies CASSGPRLLSTDTQYF.

CDR3 residues: CASRTGTDSGNTIYF. The CDR3 nucleotides read TGTGCCAGCAGGACCGGGACAGACTCTGGAAACACCATATATTTT. This rearrangement joins TRBV6-6 to TRBJ1-3; TRBD1 matches at 7 bases. This CDR3 has 15 amino acids. J was trimmed by 0 bases and V by 6 bases; bases with no gene match: 5. The germline CDR1 and CDR2 sequences are MNHNY and SVGAGI (reference sequence).

The rearrangement uses TRBV18 and TRBJ2-5, with no clear D. The CDR3 runs 11 residues. V lost 4 bases, J lost 4 bases, and 4 bases lay in between. Per germline, CDR1 KGHSH and CDR2 LQKENI. CDR3 residues: CASSLGETQYF. The CDR3 bases are TGTGCCAGCTCACTCGGAGAGACCCAGTACTTC.

Concerning this clone: The same CDR3 arises from other DNA sequences in this sample as well. V and J are TRBV5-1 and TRBJ2-5; D is ambiguous. The ends were cut back, 4 bases at V and 2 bases at J, with 6 bases in the middle. The CDR3 runs to 12 residues. Germline V gene data show CDR1 as SGHRS and CDR2 as YFSETQ. CDR3 sequence (DNA): TGCGCCAGCAGCCGCCAACAAGAGACCCAGTACTTC. This sequence encodes CASSRQQETQYF.

This chain links TRBV10-2 with TRBJ2-1, with TRBD2 matching over 12 bases. The CDR3 is 14 residues long. V shed 5 bases, J shed 6 bases, and the junction held 2 bases outside the gene matches. CDR1 is WSHSY, CDR2 SAAADI, per germline. The CDR3 coding sequence is TGCGCCAGCAGTCCTAGCGGGAGGGGCAATGAGCAGTTCTTC. Encoded protein: CASSPSGRGNEQFF.

The V and J genes are TRBV5-4 and TRBJ1-1, with D possibly matching TRBD1 (6 bases). Germline CDR1 SGHNT, CDR2 YYREEE (reference sequence). The V end lost 4 bases, the J end lost 1 base, and 17 bases lay between the germline ends. There are 16 residues in the CDR3. CDR3 region: CASSRDADRKNTEAFF. The CDR3 nucleotides are TGTGCCAGCAGCCGTGACGCCGACAGGAAGAACACTGAAGCTTTCTTT.

This chain joins TRBV7-2 and TRBJ2-1; 10 bases agree with TRBD1. CDR1 SGHTA and CDR2 FQGNSA come from the germline V gene. Trimming removed 5 bases from V and 3 bases from J; junction bases left unmatched: 4. The CDR3 has 15 residues. DNA for the CDR3: TGTGCCAGCAGCCGGACAGGGGGGAACTACAATGAGCAGTTCTTC. Its protein is CASSRTGGNYNEQFF.

The V call is TRBV6-1, the J call TRBJ1-2; D gene unclear. Trimming took 1 base from V and 2 from J, leaving 8 bases between them. CDR1 MNHNS and CDR2 SASEGT come from the germline V gene. CDR3 length: 14 residues. The CDR3 is CASSEVGGNYGYTF. In DNA, the CDR3 is TGTGCCAGCAGTGAAGTGGGAGGGAACTATGGCTACACCTTC.

The chain recombines TRBV7-2 with TRBJ2-5; weak D call: TRBD2 (6 bases). Germline V CDR1 and CDR2: SGHTA, FQGNSA. The CDR3 is 13 amino acids. V was cut by 2 bases and J by 5 bases, with 9 bases left in between. The CDR3, as DNA: TGTGCCAGCAGCTTAAGGGGAGGCGAGACCCAGTACTTC. Protein: CASSLRGGETQYF. The variable domain in full, completed from reference TRBV7-2 and TRBJ2-5, reads GAGVSQSPSNKVTEKGKDVELRCDPISGHTALYWYRQSLGQGLEFLIYFQGNSAPDKSGLPSDRFSAERTGGSVSTLTIQRTQQEDSAVYLCASSLRGGETQYFGPGTRLLVL.

J is TRBJ1-1 and V is TRBV5-4, with D possibly being TRBD1 (5 bases). Germline CDR1 is SGHNT and CDR2 is YYREEE (reference sequence). This CDR3 is 14 amino acids long. The V end was cut by 3 bases, the J end by 3 bases, with 12 bases between. CDR3 protein: CASSYVVGDTEAFF. In nucleotides, the CDR3 is TGTGCCAGCAGCTATGTGGTGGGGGACACTGAAGCTTTCTTT.

This chain joins TRBV6-5 and TRBJ1-1; the match to TRBD1 covers 11 bases. J was trimmed by 10 bases and V by 5 bases; bases with no gene match: 6. The CDR3 runs to 13 residues. Per the germline V gene, CDR1 is MNHEY and CDR2 is SVGAGI. CDR3 sequence reads: CASSTDRGHVAFF. CDR3 DNA: TGTGCCAGCAGTACGGACAGGGGGCATGTAGCTTTCTTT.

Regarding this clone: This sequence is one base from a far larger clone and is likely a read error. The V gene is TRBV28, the J gene TRBJ2-7; TRBD2 aligns across 7 bases. CDR1 is MDHEN, CDR2 SYDVKM, per germline. The CDR3 is made up of 15 amino acids. With V trimmed by 6 bases and J by 1 base, 9 bases remained unmatched. Written as DNA, the CDR3 is TGTGCCAGCAGCGGACTAGGATGGGGTTCCTACGAGCAGTACTTC. Protein sequence: CASSGLGWGSYEQYF.

J is TRBJ2-5 and V is TRBV5-3; D is perhaps TRBD2 (5 bases). TRBV5-3 is an open reading frame whose function is uncertain. This CDR3 is 12 amino acids long. Trimming left V 4 bases short and J 5 bases short, with 9 bases between. The CDR3 is CARSGRNETQYF. The CDR3, as DNA: TGTGCCAGAAGCGGGAGAAACGAGACCCAGTACTTC.

This clone was recorded once. The rearrangement uses TRBV7-2 and TRBJ2-7, with D tentatively TRBD1 or TRBD2 (6 bases each). Germline V gene data show CDR1 as SGHTA and CDR2 as FQGNSA. The CDR3 consists of 14 residues. The V end lost 3 bases, the J end lost 2 bases, and 11 bases lay between the germline ends. The CDR3 DNA is TGTGCCAGCAGCTTTTCGGGGGACACCTACGAGCAGTACTTC. Protein sequence: CASSFSGDTYEQYF.

V is TRBV11-2 and J is TRBJ2-7; possibly TRBD1 for D (6 bases). CDR3 size: 15 residues. Between the trimmed V and J ends, which lost 5 bases and 3 bases, there was a span of 17 bases. The germline gives CDR1 SGHAT, CDR2 FQNNGV. CDR3 loop: CASSPRFGTIYEQYF. CDR3 nucleotide sequence: TGTGCCAGCAGCCCAAGATTCGGGACAATCTACGAGCAGTACTTC.

This chain's CDR3 is CASSPTGDISGNTIYF. DNA for the CDR3: TGTGCCAGCTCACCGACAGGGGACATCTCTGGAAACACCATATATTTT. V and J are TRBV18 and TRBJ1-3; 8 nucleotides align to TRBD1. The germline V gene encodes CDR1 KGHSH and CDR2 LQKENI. V dropped 3 bases and J dropped 0; count of bases not matched to a gene: 4. This CDR3 comprises 16 residues.